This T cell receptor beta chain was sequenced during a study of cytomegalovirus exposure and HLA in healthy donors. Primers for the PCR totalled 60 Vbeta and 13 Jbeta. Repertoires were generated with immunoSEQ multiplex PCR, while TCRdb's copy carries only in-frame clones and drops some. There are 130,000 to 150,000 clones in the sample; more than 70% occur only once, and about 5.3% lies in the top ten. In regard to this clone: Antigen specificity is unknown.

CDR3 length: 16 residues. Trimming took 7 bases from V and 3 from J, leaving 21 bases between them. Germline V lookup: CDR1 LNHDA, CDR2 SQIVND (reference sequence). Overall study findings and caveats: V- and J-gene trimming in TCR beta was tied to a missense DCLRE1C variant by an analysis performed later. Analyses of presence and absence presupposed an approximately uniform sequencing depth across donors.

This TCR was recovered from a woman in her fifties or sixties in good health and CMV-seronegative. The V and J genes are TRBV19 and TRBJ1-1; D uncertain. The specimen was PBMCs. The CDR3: CASTDNQLHPDTEAFF. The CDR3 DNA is TGTGCCAGTACCGACAATCAACTCCACCCGGACACTGAAGCTTTCTTT.